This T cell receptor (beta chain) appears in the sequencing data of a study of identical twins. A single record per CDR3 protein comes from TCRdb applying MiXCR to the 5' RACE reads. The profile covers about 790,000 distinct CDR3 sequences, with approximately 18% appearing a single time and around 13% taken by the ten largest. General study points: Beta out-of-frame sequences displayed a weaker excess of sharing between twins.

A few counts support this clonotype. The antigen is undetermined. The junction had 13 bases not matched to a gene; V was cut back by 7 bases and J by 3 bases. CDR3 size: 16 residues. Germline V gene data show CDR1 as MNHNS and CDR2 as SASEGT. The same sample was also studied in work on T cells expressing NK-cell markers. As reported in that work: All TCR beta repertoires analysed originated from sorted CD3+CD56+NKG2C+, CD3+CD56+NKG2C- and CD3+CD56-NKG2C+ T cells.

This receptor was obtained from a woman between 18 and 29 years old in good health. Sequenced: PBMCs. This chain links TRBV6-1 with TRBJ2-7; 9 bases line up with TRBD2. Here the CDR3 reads CASTKLAGVFFYEQYF. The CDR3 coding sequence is TGTGCCAGCACTAAATTAGCGGGAGTATTTTTCTACGAGCAGTACTTC.